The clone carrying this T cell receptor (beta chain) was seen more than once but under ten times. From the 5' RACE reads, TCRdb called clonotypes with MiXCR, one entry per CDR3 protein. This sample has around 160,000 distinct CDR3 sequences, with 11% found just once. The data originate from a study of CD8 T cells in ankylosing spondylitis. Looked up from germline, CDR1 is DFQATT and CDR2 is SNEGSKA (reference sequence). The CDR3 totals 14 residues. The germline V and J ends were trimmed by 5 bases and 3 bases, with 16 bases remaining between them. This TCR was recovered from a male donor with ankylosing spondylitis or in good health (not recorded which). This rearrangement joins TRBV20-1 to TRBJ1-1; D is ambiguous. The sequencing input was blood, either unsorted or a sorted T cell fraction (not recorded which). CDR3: CSAQYLATDTEAFF. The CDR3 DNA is TGCAGTGCTCAATACCTCGCTACTGACACTGAAGCTTTCTTT.